Below are 18 T cell receptor beta chains sequenced from a single sample in a study of T cell responses to AZD1222 COVID-19 vaccine. Sequenced by immunoSEQ multiplex PCR; TCRdb stores in-frame clones only, minus some. The data show about 110,000 clones, about nine tenths seen once. The sample was peripheral blood, taken on day 0 of AZD1222 vaccination. These receptor sequences come from an adult in good health.

The chain has TRBV2 and TRBJ2-3; no definite D call. V was cut by 6 bases and J by 6 bases, with 4 bases left in between. Germline CDR1 reads SNHLY; CDR2 reads FYNNEI. The CDR3 is 10 amino acids. CDR3: CASRGDTQYF. In DNA form, the CDR3 reads TGTGCCAGCAGGGGGGATACGCAGTATTTT.

The V and J genes are TRBV28 and TRBJ2-7, with D possibly being TRBD1 (6 bases). The CDR3 spans 14 residues. CDR1 and CDR2 from the germline V gene are MDHEN and SYDVKM. The V gene lost 6 bases and the J gene lost 4 bases, with 16 bases spanning the gap. The DNA of the CDR3 is TGTGCCAGCAGAGAAACAGGGCTACCGTACGAGCAGTACTTC. Protein: CASRETGLPYEQYF.

V gene TRBV6-5 combines with J gene TRBJ2-3, with D unresolved. CDR3 length: 13 amino acids. Germline V gene data show CDR1 as MNHEY and CDR2 as SVGAGI. For the CDR3, the DNA is TGTGCTTCGGCGTGGGCCGGCACAGATACGCAGTATTTT. The encoded protein is CASAWAGTDTQYF.

V and J are TRBV6-1 and TRBJ1-6, with unresolved D. The germline V gene has CDR1 MNHNS and CDR2 SASEGT. CDR3 length: 15 amino acids. V shed 2 bases and J shed 7 bases, with 12 bases lying between them. The CDR3 reads CASSELLGINSPLHF. The CDR3 nucleotides read TGTGCCAGCAGTGAATTGTTGGGAATAAATTCACCCCTCCACTTT.

In its sample, this clone is medium-sized. The V call is TRBV28, the J call TRBJ2-7; weak D call: TRBD2 (5 bases). CDR1 and CDR2 (germline): MDHEN, SYDVKM. Trimming cost V 3 bases and J 3 bases, with 24 bases left between them. There are 18 residues in the CDR3. The CDR3 reads CASSLATEGLPGGYEQYF. The CDR3 coding sequence is TGTGCCAGCAGTTTGGCAACCGAAGGACTCCCCGGTGGCTACGAGCAGTACTTC.

CDR3 DNA sequence: TGCGCCAGCAGTGAGTCTAGGGGACAGGGCCGTAATGAGCAGTTCTTC. It yields the protein CASSESRGQGRNEQFF. The chain has TRBV10-2 and TRBJ2-1; 9 positions agree with TRBD1. Germline CDR1 WSHSY, CDR2 SAAADI. This CDR3 has 16 residues. V gave up 0 bases and J gave up 7 bases; unmatched junction bases: 7.

The chain carries TRBV28 and TRBJ1-2, with D uncertain. Trimming removed 8 bases from V and 7 bases from J, with 11 bases in between. The length of the CDR3 is 11 residues. The germline V gene encodes CDR1 MDHEN and CDR2 SYDVKM. CDR3 bases: TGTGCCAGCGGAAGGGAGGGTGGCTACACCTTC. Protein: CASGREGGYTF.

This clone was observed once. The chain joins TRBV2 to TRBJ2-2, with D possibly being TRBD1 or TRBD2 (6 bases each). The CDR3 covers 15 residues. V lost 3 bases and J lost 0, with 8 bases in between. Germline lookup yields CDR1 SNHLY and CDR2 FYNNEI. The CDR3 is CASSEGGANTGELFF. In nucleotides, the CDR3 is TGTGCCAGCAGTGAGGGGGGCGCGAACACCGGGGAGCTGTTTTTT.

The gene calls are TRBV19 and TRBJ2-1; 9 bases are shared with TRBD2. The germline gives CDR1 LNHDA, CDR2 SQIVND (reference sequence). V dropped 5 bases and J dropped 6; count of bases not matched to a gene: 11. The CDR3 totals 16 residues. CDR3 sequence reads: CASSLQGGRGGNEQFF. The CDR3 nucleotides read TGTGCCAGTAGTCTTCAAGGCGGGAGGGGGGGCAATGAGCAGTTCTTC.

The chain combines TRBV10-1 with TRBJ2-7, with D possibly being TRBD1 or TRBD2 (5 bases each). Germline assignment: CDR1 WNHNN and CDR2 SYGVQD (reference sequence). This CDR3 region has 12 residues. Trimming took off 6 bases at V and 3 bases at J, with 9 bases between the two ends. Written as DNA, the CDR3 is TGCGCCAGCAGCCGGGACCACTACGAGCAGTACTTC. Protein product: CASSRDHYEQYF.

DNA of the CDR3: TGCGCCAGCAGCTTAGGAGGGTTGGGTGAAAAACTGTTTTTT. Protein product: CASSLGGLGEKLFF. This rearrangement joins TRBV5-1 to TRBJ1-4; D call uncertain. The germline gives CDR1 SGHRS, CDR2 YFSETQ. V was pared by 2 bases and J by 7 bases, with 12 bases between. The CDR3 is 14 amino acids. Combining the CDR3 with reference TRBV5-1 and TRBJ1-4 gives the whole variable domain KAGVTQTPRYLIKTRGQQVTLSCSPISGHRSVSWYQQTPGQGLQFLFEYFSETQRNKGNFPGRFSGRQFSNSRSEMNVSTLELGDSALYLCASSLGGLGEKLFFGSGTQLSVL.

The chain recombines TRBV25-1 with TRBJ1-1; TRBD1 aligns across 7 bases. The CDR3 extends over 13 amino acids. V gave up 6 bases and J gave up 1 base; unmatched junction bases: 2. Per germline, CDR1 MGHDK and CDR2 SYGVNS. In DNA, the CDR3 is TGTGCCAGCAGGGACAGGAGGAACACTGAAGCTTTCTTT. It yields the protein CASRDRRNTEAFF. Drawing the rest from reference TRBV25-1 and TRBJ1-1, the complete variable domain is EADIYQTPRYLVIGTGKKITLECSQTMGHDKMYWYQQDPGMELHLIHYSYGVNSTEKGDLSSESTVSRIRTEHFPLTLESARPSHTSQYLCASRDRRNTEAFFGQGTRLTVV.

This sequence joins TRBV3-1 (or the pseudogene TRBV3-2) and TRBJ2-5; tentative D call: TRBD1 (6 bases). Germline V gives CDR1 LGHDT, CDR2 YNNKEL (reference sequence). This CDR3 comprises 15 residues. Trimming took 6 bases from V and 0 from J, leaving 14 bases between them. The CDR3 coding sequence is TGTGCCAGCAGACCAGGGGTCTTGTACCAAGAGACCCAGTACTTC. Its protein product is CASRPGVLYQETQYF.

The rearrangement uses TRBV6-6 and TRBJ1-6, with a tentative D call TRBD1 (6 bases). Trimming stripped 6 bases from V and 8 bases from J, with 20 bases between. The V gene's germline CDR1 is MNHNY and CDR2 SVGAGI (reference sequence). The CDR3 runs to 16 residues. The CDR3 DNA reads TGTGCCAGCAGGTTAACGGGGGGCGCCGGACATTCACCCCTCCACTTT. This translates into CASRLTGGAGHSPLHF.

This chain uses TRBV7-2 with TRBJ1-4; D might be TRBD1 (5 bases). V shed 2 bases and J shed 13 bases, with 17 bases lying between them. This CDR3 is built from 14 residues. Germline V gene sequence: CDR1 SGHTA, CDR2 FQGNSA. CDR3 region: CASSLNKGPSILFF. CDR3 bases: TGTGCCAGCAGCTTAAACAAGGGGCCCTCTATACTGTTTTTT.

The chain is built from TRBV4-1 and TRBJ1-1; maybe TRBD1 (5 bases). The ends were cut back, 1 base at V and 7 bases at J, with 22 bases in the middle. CDR1 and CDR2 from the germline V gene are MGHRA and YSYEKL. The CDR3 spans 17 residues. CDR3 sequence reads: CASSQVRGSLSLSEAFF. In nucleotides, the CDR3 is TGCGCCAGCAGCCAAGTTCGGGGGTCGTTATCATTGAGTGAAGCTTTCTTT.

The rearrangement uses TRBV11-1 and TRBJ2-1; D is undetermined. This CDR3 region has 17 residues. The germline V and J ends were trimmed by 0 bases and 0 bases, with 12 bases remaining between them. Germline V gene lookup returns CDR1 SGHAT and CDR2 FQDESV (reference sequence). CDR3 sequence reads: CASSLAMWVGSYNEQFF. As DNA, the CDR3 is TGTGCCAGCAGCTTAGCGATGTGGGTGGGCTCCTACAATGAGCAGTTCTTC.

On this clone: This sample also contains other DNA sequences that code for the same CDR3. The chain is built from TRBV28 and TRBJ1-6, with a tentative D call TRBD1 (6 bases). This CDR3 region has 12 residues. Germline V CDR1 and CDR2: MDHEN, SYDVKM. V lost 6 bases, J lost 8 bases, and 8 bases lay in between. CDR3 protein: CASSQGYSPLHF. The CDR3 bases are TGTGCCAGCAGCCAGGGGTATTCACCCCTCCACTTT.